The 13 T cell receptor beta chains below come from one sample, sequenced in a study of blood T cell repertoires in COVID-19. Only in-frame clones appear in the TCRdb table, and some are missing; sequencing was by immunoSEQ multiplex PCR. The sample holds tens of thousands of clones, over 65% seen once. Sequenced material: peripheral blood. These receptors all come from a woman in her seventies with acute or convalescent COVID-19.

This sequence joins TRBV2 and TRBJ2-3; D perhaps matches TRBD2 (6 bases). The V gene's germline CDR1 is SNHLY and CDR2 FYNNEI. The CDR3 has 14 residues. V lost 9 bases, J lost 0 bases, and 13 bases lay in between. For the CDR3, the DNA is TGTGCCAGGTCCGCGGGATCTAGCACAGATACGCAGTATTTT. Amino acid sequence: CARSAGSSTDTQYF.

The V and J genes are TRBV6-2 or TRBV6-3 and TRBJ2-1, with D unresolved. The CDR3 contains 14 residues. Trimming left V 4 bases short and J 6 bases short, with 13 bases between. Germline assignment: CDR1 MNHEY and CDR2 SVGEGT. CDR3 residues: CASSLTLGSNEQFF. The DNA of the CDR3 is TGTGCCAGCAGTTTAACCCTAGGCTCCAATGAGCAGTTCTTC.

This clone was detected a few times. An end of the junction does not agree with germline; a read error may underlie this. The rearrangement uses TRBV27 and TRBJ2-1; D not certain. Per the germline V gene, CDR1 is MNHEY and CDR2 is SMNVEV (reference sequence). This CDR3 comprises 12 residues. The CDR3 DNA reads TGTGCCAGCAGTTTGTCCTCCAATGAGCAGTTCTTC. Translation gives CASSLSSNEQFF.

This rearrangement joins TRBV5-1 to TRBJ2-2, with D uncertain. The CDR3 totals 13 residues. Germline V gene data show CDR1 as SGHRS and CDR2 as YFSETQ. V lost 4 bases, J lost 7 bases, and 11 bases lay in between. CDR3 DNA sequence: TGCGCCAGCAGCGCCCGTGAGAACGGGGAGCTGTTTTTT. Protein product: CASSARENGELFF.

The chain links TRBV11-3 to TRBJ2-1; 9 bases fit TRBD2. CDR3 length: 20 residues. With 0 bases clipped from V and 3 bases from J, the junction kept 15 bases outside the gene matches. Looked up from germline, CDR1 is SGHNT and CDR2 is YENEEA. The CDR3 here is CASSLDFLLAGGANYNEQFF. CDR3 sequence (DNA): TGTGCCAGCAGCTTAGATTTTTTGTTGGCGGGAGGGGCTAACTACAATGAGCAGTTCTTC.

The gene calls are TRBV10-3 and TRBJ2-5; 13 bases are shared with TRBD2. The CDR3 has 17 amino acids. Germline-derived CDR1 and CDR2 are ENHRY and SYGVKD. V was clipped by 2 bases and J by 5 bases; unmatched bases: 8. The CDR3 nucleotides are TGTGCCATCAGTGAGCCCGGACTAGCGGGAGTCGGGGAGACCCAGTACTTC. Amino acid sequence: CAISEPGLAGVGETQYF.

The chain couples TRBV6-5 to TRBJ1-2, with D tentatively TRBD1 (6 bases). V lost 6 bases to trimming and J lost 7 bases, with 9 bases between them. The CDR3 is 11 residues long. Germline V gives CDR1 MNHEY, CDR2 SVGAGI. CDR3 sequence (DNA): TGTGCCAGCAGGACAGGTCGTGGCTACACCTTC. It codes for CASRTGRGYTF.

This chain links TRBV9 with TRBJ2-3; 7 nucleotides align to TRBD2. Germline V gene sequence: CDR1 SGDLS, CDR2 YYNGEE. The CDR3 has 15 residues. The J segment lost 6 bases and the V segment lost 1 base, leaving 8 bases of the junction unmatched. The CDR3 spells CASSVTPGGTDTQYF. DNA of the CDR3: TGTGCCAGCAGCGTAACCCCGGGGGGTACGGATACGCAGTATTTT.

This chain uses TRBV7-9 with TRBJ2-1; 7 positions match TRBD2. The CDR3 contains 15 residues. The trim removed 1 base at V and 7 bases at J, leaving 7 bases unmatched. Germline loops: CDR1 SEHNR, CDR2 FQNEAQ (reference sequence). CDR3: CASSLGGRASNEQFF. CDR3 DNA sequence: TGTGCCAGCAGCTTAGGTGGGAGGGCCTCGAATGAGCAGTTCTTC.

The V gene is TRBV19, the J gene TRBJ2-5; 14 bases map to TRBD2. CDR3 length: 16 residues. Trimming took 0 bases from V and 5 from J; bases not matched to a gene: 2. Looked up from germline, CDR1 is LNHDA and CDR2 is SQIVND (reference sequence). The chain's CDR3 is CASSIDGLAGGETQYF. CDR3 DNA sequence: TGTGCCAGTAGTATAGATGGACTAGCGGGAGGTGAGACCCAGTACTTC.

The J gene is TRBJ1-6, the V gene TRBV18, with 9 bases aligning to TRBD1. The CDR3 has 15 residues. V lost 3 bases, J lost 8 bases, and 5 bases stayed unmatched. Germline lookup yields CDR1 KGHSH and CDR2 LQKENI. The CDR3 sequence: CASSPGTGSHSPLHF. CDR3 DNA sequence: TGTGCCAGCTCACCCGGGACAGGGTCTCATTCACCCCTCCACTTT.

The chain joins TRBV6-5 to TRBJ1-3; tentative D call: TRBD1 (5 bases). CDR1 and CDR2 from the germline V gene are MNHEY and SVGAGI. CDR3 size: 14 residues. Trimming pared 5 bases from V and 1 base from J, leaving 9 bases between. The DNA for the CDR3 is TGTGCCAGCAGTCTACAGGAGTCTGGAAACACCATATATTTT. This sequence encodes CASSLQESGNTIYF.

V usage is TRBV19 and J usage is TRBJ1-4; perhaps TRBD1 as D (6 bases). Germline loops: CDR1 LNHDA, CDR2 SQIVND (reference sequence). V was cut by 10 bases and J by 3 bases, with 18 bases left in between. The CDR3 has 15 residues. CDR3 in amino acids: CATLGTNQPNEKLFF. CDR3 bases: TGTGCCACCCTGGGGACAAATCAGCCTAATGAAAAACTGTTTTTT.